This TCR beta chain is from a study of regulatory T cells in long-lasting Graves disease. Building of the TCR beta libraries involved iRepertoire HTBI primers and Arm-PCR of CDR3 regions. TCRdb redid the calling of the multiplex PCR reads with MiXCR, one entry per CDR3 protein. The sample includes fewer than 500,000 distinct CDR3 sequences, 15% to 20% of them seen just once. This CDR3 region has 14 residues. Trimming took 7 bases from V and 2 from J, leaving 15 bases between them. Looked up from germline, CDR1 is SNHLY and CDR2 is FYNNEI. Time point: newly diagnosed GD, antithyroid drugs for less than 3 months. The TCR library was made from RNA that had been extracted from PBMCs in TRIzol. Notes on the study in general: Newly diagnosed Graves' patients had higher TCR diversity than persistent ones. Persistent disease exhibited a predilection for TRBV28, TRBJ1-2 and TRBJ2-5.

This clonotype was picked up many times. What it recognizes is unknown. These data are also associated with another study on T cells in Graves' hyperthyroidism and ophthalmopathy. This second report adds: Most thyroid clonotypes expanded above 0.001 were also detected in blood.

The rearrangement uses TRBV2 and TRBJ2-7, with D unresolved. This TCR was sampled from a man aged 40-49 years with Graves disease. Source: peripheral blood mononuclear cells (PBMCs), taken at new diagnosis, from a patient treated with antithyroid drugs. In nucleotides, the CDR3 is TGTGCCAGCAAGAGAGAACCGGAGACCTACGAGCAGTACTTC. Encoded protein: CASKREPETYEQYF.